The 13 T cell receptor beta chains presented below share a single source sample, sequenced in a study of T cells in Graves' hyperthyroidism and ophthalmopathy. Amplification targeted TCR beta CDR3 regions from RNA transcripts. When the TCR CDR3 underwent first-round RT-PCR, the HTBI primer set was used. Each CDR3 protein gets one entry after TCRdb re-called the multiplex PCR reads with MiXCR. The data show some 720,000 distinct CDR3 sequences, about 16% seen once. The sample consisted of blood. These receptors all come from a man between 18 and 35 years old with Graves' hyperthyroidism.

This chain joins TRBV6-2 or TRBV6-3 and TRBJ2-4; TRBD2 matches 9 bases. Germline CDR1 is MNHEY and CDR2 is SVGEGT. V was clipped by 4 bases and J by 7 bases; unmatched bases: 8. The CDR3 has 15 residues. The CDR3 spells CASSSGLARKNIQYF. DNA of the CDR3: TGTGCCAGCAGTTCCGGACTAGCGAGAAAGAACATTCAGTACTTC.

This clonotype has just a few counts. The chain combines TRBV15 with TRBJ2-5; D is unclear. The CDR3 runs 13 residues. Trimming cost V 1 base and J 3 bases, with 6 bases left between them. Germline CDR1 and CDR2: LNHNV and YYDKDF (reference sequence). This chain's CDR3 is CATSRVGKETQYF. For the CDR3, the DNA is TGTGCCACCAGCAGAGTAGGGAAAGAGACCCAGTACTTC.

This clonotype was picked up many times. The chain couples TRBV28 to TRBJ1-5, with TRBD1 as a possible D gene (5 bases). This CDR3 contains 16 residues. CDR1 MDHEN and CDR2 SYDVKM come from the germline V gene. Trimming cost V 4 bases and J 4 bases, with 17 bases left between them. The CDR3 loop is CASSSGGFAKNQPQHF. The DNA for the CDR3 is TGTGCCAGCAGTTCCGGGGGATTCGCGAAAAATCAGCCCCAGCATTTT.

This clonotype was picked up many times. The rearrangement uses TRBV6-2 or TRBV6-3 and TRBJ1-1; 10 nucleotides agree with TRBD1. The CDR3 loop spans 16 amino acids. Looked up from germline, CDR1 is MNHEY and CDR2 is SVGEGT. V lost 8 bases and J lost 5; bases outside the gene matches: 14. As DNA, the CDR3 is TGTGCCAGCTCGCCCGGGACAGGGGAAATGAGTACTGAAGCTTTCTTT. Protein product: CASSPGTGEMSTEAFF.

The V call is TRBV20-1, the J call TRBJ2-7; 9 positions agree with TRBD1. With 2 bases clipped from V and 4 bases from J, the junction kept 6 bases outside the gene matches. The V gene's germline CDR1 is DFQATT and CDR2 SNEGSKA (reference sequence). The CDR3 sequence is 14 residues long. CDR3 amino acids: CSARNPGQGYEQYF. The CDR3 DNA follows: TGCAGTGCTAGAAACCCGGGACAGGGATACGAGCAGTACTTC.

This clonotype showed up many times. The J gene is TRBJ1-3, the V gene TRBV29-1; a weak D match, TRBD1 (5 bases). Germline loops: CDR1 SQVTM, CDR2 ANQGSEA. V shed 1 base and J shed 8 bases, with 12 bases lying between them. This CDR3 has 13 residues. The CDR3, as DNA: TGCAGCGTTGAAGGGGTCAGGGCGGACACCATATATTTT. As protein: CSVEGVRADTIYF.

This clonotype appeared a few times. The rearrangement links TRBV20-1 to TRBJ1-2, with TRBD1 as a possible D gene (6 bases). The CDR3 loop spans 12 amino acids. The V gene lost 3 bases and the J gene lost 7 bases, with 12 bases spanning the gap. Germline lookup yields CDR1 DFQATT and CDR2 SNEGSKA (reference sequence). CDR3 sequence (DNA): TGCAGTGCTAGTTCAGGGGCGGGTGGCTACACCTTC. This sequence encodes CSASSGAGGYTF.

This chain joins TRBV7-9 and TRBJ2-2, with 10 bases matching TRBD1. CDR1 SEHNR and CDR2 FQNEAQ come from the germline V gene (reference sequence). Trimming at V came to 4 bases and at J to 6 bases, leaving 11 bases not matched to a gene. There are 17 residues in the CDR3. DNA of the CDR3: TGTGCCAGCAGCTCCCGGGACAGGGGACTGAGGGCCGGGGAGCTGTTTTTT. It codes for CASSSRDRGLRAGELFF.

The chain joins TRBV10-3 to TRBJ2-7; unclear D gene. V lost 8 bases and J 3 bases, leaving 14 bases between the germline ends. CDR1 ENHRY and CDR2 SYGVKD come from the germline V gene. This CDR3 region has 13 residues. CDR3 nucleotide sequence: TGTGCCATCTCCGGGCCATCCTTCTACGAGCAGTACTTC. Translating gives CAISGPSFYEQYF.

This clonotype was detected ten times or more. This chain connects TRBV28 to TRBJ2-1, with TRBD2 matching 8 bases. Germline CDR1 and CDR2: MDHEN and SYDVKM. V lost 7 bases to trimming and J lost 5 bases; unmatched junction nucleotides: 10. The CDR3 sequence is 15 residues long. For the CDR3, the DNA is TGTGCCAGCACCTTAGCGGGGTATTCGCACAATGAGCAGTTCTTC. Translating gives CASTLAGYSHNEQFF.

This clonotype came up once. The chain joins TRBV19 to TRBJ2-3, with D tentatively TRBD2 (6 bases). Germline CDR1 is LNHDA and CDR2 is SQIVND (reference sequence). Trimming took off 3 bases at V and 6 bases at J, with 19 bases between the two ends. The length of the CDR3 is 16 residues. The CDR3: CASSMAPGGFGDTQYF. The CDR3 DNA is TGTGCCAGTAGTATGGCCCCAGGAGGGTTTGGCGATACGCAGTATTTT.

This clonotype was seen at least ten times. The rearrangement uses TRBV28 and TRBJ1-2, with D possibly TRBD1 on 5 matching bases. Trimming stripped 3 bases from V and 4 bases from J, with 12 bases between. CDR1 and CDR2 from the germline V gene are MDHEN and SYDVKM. This CDR3 is 14 amino acids long. In DNA, the CDR3 is TGTGCCAGCAGTTTCGCCCTCGGGGGCTATGGCTACACCTTC. Translation: CASSFALGGYGYTF.

This clonotype was counted only a few times. The V call is TRBV6-2 or TRBV6-3, the J call TRBJ2-7; 7 nucleotides match TRBD2. CDR1 is MNHEY, CDR2 SVGEGT, per germline. The CDR3 has 14 residues. V was pared by 2 bases and J by 2 bases, with 3 bases of the junction left unmatched. The CDR3 DNA sequence: TGTGCCAGCAGTTACGGGGGGGAGGCCTACGAGCAGTACTTC. It translates to CASSYGGEAYEQYF.